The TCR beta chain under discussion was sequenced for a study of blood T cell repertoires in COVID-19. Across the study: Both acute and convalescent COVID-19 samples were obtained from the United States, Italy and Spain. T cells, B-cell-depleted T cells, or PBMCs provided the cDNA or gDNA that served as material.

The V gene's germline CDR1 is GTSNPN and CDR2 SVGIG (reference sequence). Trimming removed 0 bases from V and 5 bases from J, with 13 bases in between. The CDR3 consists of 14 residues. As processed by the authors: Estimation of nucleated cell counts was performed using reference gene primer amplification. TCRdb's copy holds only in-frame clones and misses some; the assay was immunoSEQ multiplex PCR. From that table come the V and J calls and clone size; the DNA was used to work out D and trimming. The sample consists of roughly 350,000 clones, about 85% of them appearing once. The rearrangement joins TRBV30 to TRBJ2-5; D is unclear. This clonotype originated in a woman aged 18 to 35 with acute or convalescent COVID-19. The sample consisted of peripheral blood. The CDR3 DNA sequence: TGTGCCTGGAGTGTATTACGAGCCACGGAGACCCAGTACTTC. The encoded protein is CAWSVLRATETQYF. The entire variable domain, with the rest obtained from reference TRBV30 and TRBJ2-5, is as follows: SQTIHQWPATLVQPVGSPLSLECTVEGTSNPNLYWYRQAAGRGLQLLFYSVGIGQISSEVPQNLSASRPQDRQFILSSKKLLLSDSGFYLCAWSVLRATETQYFGPGTRLLVL.